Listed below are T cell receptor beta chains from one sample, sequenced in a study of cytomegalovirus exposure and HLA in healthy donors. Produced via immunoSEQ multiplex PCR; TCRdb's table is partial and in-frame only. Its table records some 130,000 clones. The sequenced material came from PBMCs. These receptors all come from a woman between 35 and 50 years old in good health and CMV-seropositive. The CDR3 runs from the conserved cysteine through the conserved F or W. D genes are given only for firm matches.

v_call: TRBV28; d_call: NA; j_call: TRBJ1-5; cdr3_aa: CASSSRRSESQHF; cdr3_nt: TGTGCCAGCAGCTCAAGGAGGTCCGAGTCCCAGCATTTT
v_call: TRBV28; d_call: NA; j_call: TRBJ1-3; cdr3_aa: CASIGQYSGNTIYF; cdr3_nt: TGTGCCAGCATAGGACAGTACTCTGGAAACACCATATATTTT
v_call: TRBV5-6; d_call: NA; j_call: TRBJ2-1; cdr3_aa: CASSGLVHEQFF; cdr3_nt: TGTGCCAGCAGCGGGCTTGTGCATGAGCAGTTCTTC
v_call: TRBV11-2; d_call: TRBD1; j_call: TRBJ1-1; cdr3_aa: CASSRLRGLRLTEAFF; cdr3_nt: TGTGCCAGCAGCCGACTCAGGGGGCTGAGACTCACTGAAGCTTTCTTT
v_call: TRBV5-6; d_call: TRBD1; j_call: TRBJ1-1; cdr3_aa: CASSFGQGETEAFF; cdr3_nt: TGTGCCAGCAGCTTTGGGCAGGGGGAAACTGAAGCTTTCTTT
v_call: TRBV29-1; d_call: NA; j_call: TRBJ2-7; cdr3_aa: CSARGHLSSYEQYF; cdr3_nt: TGCAGCGCCAGAGGACATTTGAGCTCCTACGAGCAGTACTTC
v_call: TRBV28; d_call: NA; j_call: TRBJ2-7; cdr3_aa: CASSYSLEQYF; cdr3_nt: TGTGCCAGCAGTTATTCCTTGGAGCAGTACTTC
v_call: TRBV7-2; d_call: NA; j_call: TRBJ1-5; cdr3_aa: CASSLAGGTIRYQPQHF; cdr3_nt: TGTGCCAGCAGCTTAGCCGGGGGGACGATTAGGTATCAGCCCCAGCATTTT
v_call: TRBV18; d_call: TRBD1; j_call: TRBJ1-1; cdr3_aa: CASSLRQGETEAFF; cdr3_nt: TGTGCCAGCTCACTCAGACAGGGGGAGACTGAAGCTTTCTTT
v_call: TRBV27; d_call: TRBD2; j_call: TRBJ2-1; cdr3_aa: CASTQSAGANNEQFF; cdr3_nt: TGTGCCAGCACCCAAAGTGCGGGAGCAAACAATGAGCAGTTCTTC
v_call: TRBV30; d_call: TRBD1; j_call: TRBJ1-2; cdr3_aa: CAWSRTGGSKSYGYTF; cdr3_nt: TGTGCCTGGAGCAGGACAGGGGGCTCAAAAAGCTATGGCTACACCTTC
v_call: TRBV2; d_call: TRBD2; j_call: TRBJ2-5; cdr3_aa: CASKGLAEGAQYF; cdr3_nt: TGTGCCAGCAAGGGACTAGCGGAGGGGGCCCAGTACTTC
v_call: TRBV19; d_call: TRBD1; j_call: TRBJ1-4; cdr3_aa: CASISRDRGGTNEKLFF; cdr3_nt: TGTGCCAGTATCTCCCGGGACAGGGGAGGAACTAATGAAAAACTGTTTTTT
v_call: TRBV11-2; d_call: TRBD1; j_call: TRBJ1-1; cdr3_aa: CASSLGNRQGRAFF; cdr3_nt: TGTGCCAGCAGCTTAGGGAACAGACAGGGCAGAGCTTTCTTT
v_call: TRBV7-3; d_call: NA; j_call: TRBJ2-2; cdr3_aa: CASSSLRASMNTGELFF; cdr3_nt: TGTGCCAGCAGCTCACTTCGAGCGAGTATGAACACCGGGGAGCTGTTTTTT
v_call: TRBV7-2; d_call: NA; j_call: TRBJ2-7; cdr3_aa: CASSRGRDGPQFAYEQYF; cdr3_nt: TGTGCCAGCAGCCGAGGGCGGGACGGGCCCCAATTTGCCTACGAGCAGTACTTC